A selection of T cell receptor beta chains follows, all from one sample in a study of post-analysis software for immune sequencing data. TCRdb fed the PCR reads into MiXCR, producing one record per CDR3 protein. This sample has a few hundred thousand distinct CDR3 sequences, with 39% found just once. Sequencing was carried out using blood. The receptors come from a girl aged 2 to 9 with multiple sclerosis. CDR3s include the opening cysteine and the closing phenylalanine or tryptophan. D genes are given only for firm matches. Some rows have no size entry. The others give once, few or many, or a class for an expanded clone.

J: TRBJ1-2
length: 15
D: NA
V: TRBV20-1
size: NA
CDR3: CSVVLPRTENYGYTF
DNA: TGCAGTGTCGTCTTGCCCAGGACGGAGAACTATGGCTACACCTTC

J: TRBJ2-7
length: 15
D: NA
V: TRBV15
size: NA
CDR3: CATSRDLGPGYEQYF
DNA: TGTGCCACCAGCAGAGATCTCGGGCCCGGCTACGAGCAGTACTTC

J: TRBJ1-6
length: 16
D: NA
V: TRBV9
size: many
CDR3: CASSVTDSSYNSPLHF
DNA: TGTGCCAGCAGCGTAACCGACAGCTCCTATAATTCACCCCTCCACTTT

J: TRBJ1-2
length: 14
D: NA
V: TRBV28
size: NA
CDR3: CASSLTASAYGYTF
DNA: TGTGCCAGCAGTTTGACAGCATCCGCCTATGGCTACACCTTC

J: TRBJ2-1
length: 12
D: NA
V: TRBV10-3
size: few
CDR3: CAIRMTDNEQFF
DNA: TGTGCCATCAGGATGACAGACAATGAGCAGTTCTTC

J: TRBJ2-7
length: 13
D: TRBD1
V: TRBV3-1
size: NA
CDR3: CASSQGTGVEQYF
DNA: TGTGCCAGCAGCCAGGGCACAGGGGTCGAGCAGTACTTC

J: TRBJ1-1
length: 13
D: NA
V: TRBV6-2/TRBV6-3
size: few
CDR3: CASSYSIQFGAFF
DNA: TGTGCCAGCAGTTACTCGATCCAGTTTGGAGCTTTCTTT

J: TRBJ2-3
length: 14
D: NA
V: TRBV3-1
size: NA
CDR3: CASSQEHISLVQYF
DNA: TGTGCCAGCAGCCAAGAGCACATATCCCTAGTGCAGTATTTT

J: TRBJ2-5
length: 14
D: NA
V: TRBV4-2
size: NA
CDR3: CASSAARDKTEQYF
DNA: TGTGCCAGCTCTGCGGCACGCGATAAAACGGAGCAGTACTTC

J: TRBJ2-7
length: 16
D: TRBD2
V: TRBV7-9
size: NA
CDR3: CASSSGRAGPPYEQYF
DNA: TGTGCCAGCAGCTCAGGGAGGGCGGGGCCCCCCTACGAGCAGTACTTC

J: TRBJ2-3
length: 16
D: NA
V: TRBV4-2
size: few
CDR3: CASSQDGAGAGDTQYF
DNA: TGTGCCAGCAGCCAAGATGGGGCAGGGGCAGGAGATACGCAGTATTTT

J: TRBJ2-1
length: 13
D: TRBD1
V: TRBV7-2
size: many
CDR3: CASRRGPGNEQFF
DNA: TGTGCCAGCAGGAGGGGGCCCGGAAATGAGCAGTTCTTC

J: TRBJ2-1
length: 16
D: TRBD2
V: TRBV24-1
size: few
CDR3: CATSGRLAGGRNEQFF
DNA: TGTGCCACCAGTGGCCGACTAGCGGGGGGGCGTAATGAGCAGTTCTTC

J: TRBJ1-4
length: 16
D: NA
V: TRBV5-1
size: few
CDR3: CASSRDTRPYNEKLFF
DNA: TGCGCCAGCAGCCGTGACACCCGACCTTATAATGAAAAACTGTTTTTT

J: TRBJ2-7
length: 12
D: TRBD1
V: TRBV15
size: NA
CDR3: CATRGTGYEQYF
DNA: TGTGCCACCAGAGGGACAGGCTACGAGCAGTACTTC

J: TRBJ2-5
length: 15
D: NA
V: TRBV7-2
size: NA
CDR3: CASSWPPSGAETQYF
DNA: TGTGCCAGCAGCTGGCCCCCGTCAGGGGCGGAGACCCAGTACTTC

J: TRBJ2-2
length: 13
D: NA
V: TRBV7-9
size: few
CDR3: CASSGRSTGELFF
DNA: TGTGCCAGCAGTGGAAGGAGCACCGGGGAGCTGTTTTTT